This TCR beta chain was found in a study of blood T cell repertoires in COVID-19. Study-level background: T cells, B-cell-depleted T cells, or PBMCs supplied cDNA or gDNA.

Authors' processing steps: Estimates of nucleated cell counts were drawn from the amplification of reference gene primers. Libraries were prepared by immunoSEQ multiplex PCR; TCRdb keeps only in-frame clonotypes and omits some of them. That table is the source of V, J and clone size, and D and trimming were worked out from the DNA. The data hold fewer than 400,000 clones, with about 86% observed a single time. The germline gives CDR1 SGHNT, CDR2 YYREEE (reference sequence). This CDR3 comprises 17 residues. Trimming removed 10 bases at V and 4 bases at J, with 27 bases between. V gene TRBV5-4 combines with J gene TRBJ2-1; tentatively, D is TRBD2 (7 bases). This sequence was found in a man between 25 and 39 years old with active or convalescent COVID-19. Sample: peripheral blood. The CDR3 coding sequence is TGTGCCGCGGCTCCGCTTGGGGCGGGGGCTGAATACAATGAGCAGTTCTTC. It encodes CAAAPLGAGAEYNEQFF.